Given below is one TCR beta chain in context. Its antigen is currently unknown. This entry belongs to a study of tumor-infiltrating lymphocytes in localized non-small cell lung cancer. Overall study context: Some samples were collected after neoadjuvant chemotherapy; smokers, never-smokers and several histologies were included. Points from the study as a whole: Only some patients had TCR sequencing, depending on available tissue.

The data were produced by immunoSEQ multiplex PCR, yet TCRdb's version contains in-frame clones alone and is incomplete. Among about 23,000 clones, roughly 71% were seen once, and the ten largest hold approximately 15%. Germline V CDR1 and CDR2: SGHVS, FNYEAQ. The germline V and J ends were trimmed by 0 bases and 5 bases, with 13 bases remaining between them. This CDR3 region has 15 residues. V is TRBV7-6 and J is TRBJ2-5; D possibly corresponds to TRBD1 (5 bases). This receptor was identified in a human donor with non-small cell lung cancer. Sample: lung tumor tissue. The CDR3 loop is CASSLAQAGIETQYF. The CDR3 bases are TGTGCCAGCAGCTTAGCCCAGGCAGGGATCGAGACCCAGTACTTC.